Presented here are 6 T cell receptor beta chains from one specimen sequenced in a study of blood T cell repertoires in COVID-19. Clones were read by immunoSEQ multiplex PCR, and TCRdb kept only the in-frame ones, dropping some. The sample includes about 280,000 clones, around 87% of them seen just once. Sequencing was done on a sample of PBMCs or T cells enriched from blood (not recorded which). Receptors originate from a woman aged 18-30 years with acute COVID-19.

This chain links TRBV14 with TRBJ2-1; 8 positions match TRBD1. CDR1 SGHDN and CDR2 FVKESK come from the germline V gene. Trimming cost V 0 bases and J 3 bases; bases outside gene matches: 7. This CDR3 is 17 amino acids long. DNA for the CDR3: TGTGCCAGCAGCCAAGAAAAGGACAGGGTTGGCTACAATGAGCAGTTCTTC. It translates to CASSQEKDRVGYNEQFF.

J is TRBJ2-5 and V is TRBV27, with 8 bases fitting TRBD1. The germline V gene encodes CDR1 MNHEY and CDR2 SMNVEV (reference sequence). The CDR3 consists of 15 residues. V shed 2 bases and J 3 bases; nucleotides not matched to a gene: 5. The CDR3 bases are TGTGCCAGCAGTTTAATAGGGACAGGAAAAGAGACCCAGTACTTC. Amino acids: CASSLIGTGKETQYF.

This clone has just one count. CDR3 loop: CAISEGGGNSPLHF. The DNA of the CDR3 is TGTGCCATCAGTGAGGGGGGGGGTAATTCACCCCTCCACTTT. The V gene is TRBV10-3, the J gene TRBJ1-6; D might be TRBD1 (5 bases). Between the trimmed V and J ends, which lost 2 bases and 6 bases, there was a span of 8 bases. Germline V gene lookup returns CDR1 ENHRY and CDR2 SYGVKD. This CDR3 comprises 14 residues.

The genes are TRBV28 and TRBJ1-3; the D gene is possibly TRBD1 (5 bases). There are 17 residues in the CDR3. The V gene lost 4 bases and the J gene lost 0 bases, with 16 bases spanning the gap. Germline CDR1 and CDR2: MDHEN and SYDVKM. Here the CDR3 reads CASSSRTRGISGNTIYF. The CDR3 DNA sequence: TGTGCCAGCAGTTCCCGGACAAGGGGAATCTCTGGAAACACCATATATTTT.

This chain uses TRBV7-2 with TRBJ2-7; D is ambiguous. The CDR3 length is 13 residues. V lost 1 base, J lost 3 bases, and 7 bases lay in between. Germline-derived CDR1 and CDR2 are SGHTA and FQGNSA. CDR3 in amino acids: CASSLVYNYEQYF. The CDR3 DNA sequence: TGTGCCAGCAGCTTAGTTTACAACTACGAGCAGTACTTC.

The chain joins TRBV18 to TRBJ1-2; 7 positions match TRBD1. CDR3 size: 16 residues. CDR1 is KGHSH, CDR2 LQKENI, per germline. V shed 1 base, J shed 2 bases, and the junction held 7 bases outside the gene matches. CDR3 nucleotides: TGTGCCAGCTCACCACAGAGGGGACAGACCAACTATGGCTACACCTTC. Translated, it gives CASSPQRGQTNYGYTF.